A selection of T cell receptor beta chains follows, all from one sample in a study of cytomegalovirus exposure and HLA in healthy donors. The data were produced by immunoSEQ multiplex PCR, yet TCRdb's version contains in-frame clones alone and is incomplete. Among 250,000 to 350,000 clones, about 87% were seen once, and the ten largest hold approximately 2.2%. Sequences were obtained from PBMCs. Source of these receptors: a woman under 30 in good health and CMV-seronegative. CDR3s include the opening cysteine and the closing phenylalanine or tryptophan. A D gene is named only where the DNA matches it firmly. Clone size is not always given. Where it is, it says once, few, many or a class for expanded clones.

cdr3_aa: CASSPSNRDRVLVAFF
cdr3_nt: TGTGCCAGCTCACCTTCGAACCGGGACAGGGTATTGGTAGCTTTCTTT
j_call: TRBJ1-1
clone_size: -
v_call: TRBV18
d_call: TRBD1

cdr3_aa: CASSYAGGAKFF
cdr3_nt: TGTGCCAGCAGCTACGCAGGGGGCGCCAAGTTCTTC
j_call: TRBJ2-1
clone_size: once
v_call: TRBV7-3
d_call: TRBD1

cdr3_aa: CASSLDPGQHYGYTF
cdr3_nt: TGTGCCAGCAGCTTGGACCCGGGACAGCACTATGGCTACACCTTC
j_call: TRBJ1-2
clone_size: -
v_call: TRBV5-4
d_call: TRBD1

cdr3_aa: CASSFVASPNTGELFF
cdr3_nt: TGTGCCAGCAGTTTCGTGGCTAGCCCGAACACCGGGGAGCTGTTTTTT
j_call: TRBJ2-2
clone_size: once
v_call: TRBV27
d_call: -

cdr3_aa: CASSLTGYGYTF
cdr3_nt: TGCGCCAGCAGCCTGACAGGGTATGGCTACACCTTC
j_call: TRBJ1-2
clone_size: -
v_call: TRBV4-1
d_call: TRBD1

cdr3_aa: CASSYSRGGGEQFF
cdr3_nt: TGTGCCAGCAGTTATTCAAGGGGAGGAGGTGAGCAGTTCTTC
j_call: TRBJ2-1
clone_size: -
v_call: TRBV6-5
d_call: -

cdr3_aa: CASSARDRGRFTDTQYF
cdr3_nt: TGCGCCAGCAGCGCCCGGGACAGGGGCCGCTTCACAGATACGCAGTATTTT
j_call: TRBJ2-3
clone_size: -
v_call: TRBV5-1
d_call: TRBD1

cdr3_aa: CASRASPGLGYEQYF
cdr3_nt: TGTGCCAGCAGGGCTTCTCCGGGACTAGGTTACGAGCAGTACTTC
j_call: TRBJ2-7
clone_size: -
v_call: TRBV2
d_call: TRBD2

cdr3_aa: CASSEIGTGVNTEAFF
cdr3_nt: TGTGCCAGCAGCGAAATAGGGACAGGGGTGAACACTGAAGCTTTCTTT
j_call: TRBJ1-1
clone_size: few
v_call: TRBV5-5
d_call: TRBD1

cdr3_aa: CASSMAGTNTEAFF
cdr3_nt: TGTGCCAGTAGTATGGCAGGGACAAACACTGAAGCTTTCTTT
j_call: TRBJ1-1
clone_size: -
v_call: TRBV19
d_call: -

cdr3_aa: CASSPQGGSNQPQHF
cdr3_nt: TGTGCCAGCAGTCCTCAGGGAGGAAGCAATCAGCCCCAGCATTTT
j_call: TRBJ1-5
clone_size: once
v_call: TRBV2
d_call: -

cdr3_aa: CASQTVSYNSPLHF
cdr3_nt: TGTGCCAGCCAGACTGTCTCCTATAATTCACCCCTCCACTTT
j_call: TRBJ1-6
clone_size: few
v_call: TRBV2
d_call: -

cdr3_aa: CASSPRRGGAYNEQFF
cdr3_nt: TGTGCCAGCAGCCCCCGTCGCGGGGGGGCCTACAATGAGCAGTTCTTC
j_call: TRBJ2-1
clone_size: once
v_call: TRBV4-2
d_call: TRBD2

cdr3_aa: CASSPDTSSGNTIYF
cdr3_nt: TGTGCCAGCAGCCCGGACACCAGCTCTGGAAACACCATATATTTT
j_call: TRBJ1-3
clone_size: -
v_call: TRBV5-4
d_call: -

cdr3_aa: CSVLQGSNQPQHF
cdr3_nt: TGCAGCGTCTTACAGGGTAGCAATCAGCCCCAGCATTTT
j_call: TRBJ1-5
clone_size: -
v_call: TRBV29-1
d_call: -

cdr3_aa: CASSLRFTGENTEAFF
cdr3_nt: TGTGCCAGCAGCTTACGGTTCACAGGGGAGAACACTGAAGCTTTCTTT
j_call: TRBJ1-1
clone_size: -
v_call: TRBV7-9
d_call: TRBD1

cdr3_aa: CASSEEAGQGRQPQHF
cdr3_nt: TGTGCCAGCAGTGAAGAAGCTGGACAGGGCAGGCAGCCCCAGCATTTT
j_call: TRBJ1-5
clone_size: once
v_call: TRBV6-1
d_call: TRBD1

cdr3_aa: CASSWGRADTQYF
cdr3_nt: TGTGCCAGCAGCTGGGGCCGGGCAGATACGCAGTATTTT
j_call: TRBJ2-3
clone_size: -
v_call: TRBV13
d_call: -

cdr3_aa: CASKTQGGGSNQPQHF
cdr3_nt: TGTGCCAGCAAGACACAGGGGGGGGGAAGCAATCAGCCCCAGCATTTT
j_call: TRBJ1-5
clone_size: -
v_call: TRBV2
d_call: TRBD1